These 22 T cell receptor beta chains were sequenced from one sample in a study of OX40 agonist ivuxolimab in advanced cancers. Assay used: immunoSEQ multiplex PCR; TCRdb lists only in-frame clones, some missing. The sample shows around 100,000 clones, about 90% of them seen only once. The sample here was CD4+ or CD8+ T cells sorted from blood, taken in a trial of the OX40 agonist ivuxolimab. These receptors originate from an adult with an advanced solid tumor such as melanoma, head and neck, liver or kidney cancer.

The J gene is TRBJ1-5, the V gene TRBV7-2; D remains ambiguous. Germline values: CDR1 SGHTA, CDR2 FQGNSA. This CDR3 has 13 amino acids. V lost 2 bases to trimming and J lost 7 bases, with 9 bases between them. CDR3 protein: CASSLSQRQPQHF. As DNA, the CDR3 is TGTGCCAGCAGCTTATCGCAGAGACAGCCCCAGCATTTT.

The genes are TRBV28 and TRBJ1-5; no reliable D call. Germline V gene data show CDR1 as MDHEN and CDR2 as SYDVKM. Trimming stripped 6 bases from V and 7 bases from J, with 16 bases between. This CDR3 is 14 amino acids long. CDR3 sequence: CASSQPSIRQPQHF. The CDR3 nucleotides are TGTGCCAGCAGCCAACCCAGTATAAGGCAGCCCCAGCATTTT.

This chain joins TRBV7-9 and TRBJ1-5; D perhaps matches TRBD1 (6 bases). Trimming cost V 1 base and J 4 bases, with 14 bases left between them. Germline-derived CDR1 and CDR2 are SEHNR and FQNEAQ (reference sequence). The length of the CDR3 is 16 residues. As DNA, the CDR3 is TGTGCCAGCAGCTTAGAAGGGTCAGGGGTAAATCAGCCCCAGCATTTT. Amino acid sequence: CASSLEGSGVNQPQHF.

The genes are TRBV4-1 and TRBJ2-5; TRBD1 matches at 8 bases. Trimming cost V 6 bases and J 5 bases; bases outside gene matches: 11. CDR3 length: 15 amino acids. CDR1 is MGHRA and CDR2 is YSYEKL in the germline V gene. The CDR3 DNA sequence: TGCGCCAGCAGATACGGACAGGGCCCACGTGAGACCCAGTACTTC. Amino acid sequence: CASRYGQGPRETQYF.

The V gene is TRBV27, the J gene TRBJ2-4; D is undetermined. CDR1 is MNHEY and CDR2 is SMNVEV in the germline V gene (reference sequence). The ends were cut back, 9 bases at V and 1 base at J, with 13 bases in the middle. The CDR3 totals 14 residues. CDR3 region: CASSGSPAKNIQYF. The CDR3 nucleotides are TGTGCCAGTTCGGGTTCCCCCGCCAAAAACATTCAGTACTTC.

For this clone: The same CDR3 can be traced to other DNA sequences in this sample. The chain's CDR3 is CASSSGQGWETQYF. CDR3 nucleotide sequence: TGTGCCAGCAGCTCAGGACAGGGATGGGAGACCCAGTACTTC. The V and J genes are TRBV7-9 and TRBJ2-5; 8 nucleotides agree with TRBD1. This CDR3 region has 14 residues. Trimming at V came to 4 bases and at J to 5 bases, leaving 6 bases not matched to a gene. Germline V gene sequence: CDR1 SEHNR, CDR2 FQNEAQ (reference sequence). The full variable domain, with the rest looked up from reference TRBV7-9 and TRBJ2-5, is DTGVSQNPRHKITKRGQNVTFRCDPISEHNRLYWYRQTLGQGPEFLTYFQNEAQLEKSRLLSDRFSAERPKGSFSTLEIQRTEQGDSAMYLCASSSGQGWETQYFGPGTRLLVL.

The genes are TRBV6-5 and TRBJ2-5, with a possible D match to TRBD1 (5 bases). Trimming removed 2 bases from V and 3 bases from J, with 13 bases in between. Looked up from germline, CDR1 is MNHEY and CDR2 is SVGAGI. The CDR3 is 15 amino acids. CDR3 region: CASSYQGVGEETQYF. CDR3 DNA: TGTGCCAGCAGTTACCAGGGCGTAGGGGAAGAGACCCAGTACTTC.

This clone was picked up a small number of times. The chain recombines TRBV9 with TRBJ2-7; 8 positions agree with TRBD2. Germline values: CDR1 SGDLS, CDR2 YYNGEE. This CDR3 comprises 19 residues. The ends lost 0 bases at V and 2 bases at J; junction bases unmatched: 16. CDR3 DNA: TGTGCCAGCAGCGTAGGTCGGACTAGCCATCGAGCGGAGACCTACGAGCAGTACTTC. Protein: CASSVGRTSHRAETYEQYF.

The chain employs TRBV5-1 and TRBJ2-1; 8 nucleotides align to TRBD2. V was pared by 1 base and J by 6 bases, with 12 bases of the junction left unmatched. Germline V gives CDR1 SGHRS, CDR2 YFSETQ. The CDR3 sequence is 17 residues long. The CDR3, as DNA: TGCGCCAGCAGCTTGCTAGGTGCGGGGGGATCTACCAATGAGCAGTTCTTC. It encodes CASSLLGAGGSTNEQFF.

V and J are TRBV30 and TRBJ1-6; the match to TRBD1 covers 9 bases. The trim removed 5 bases at V and 3 bases at J, leaving 11 bases unmatched. Germline V gene sequence: CDR1 GTSNPN, CDR2 SVGIG (reference sequence). The CDR3 spans 17 residues. The chain's CDR3 is CAWSGTGNLLYNSPLHF. In nucleotides, the CDR3 is TGTGCCTGGTCCGGGACAGGGAATTTGCTCTATAATTCACCCCTCCACTTT.

The rearrangement links TRBV28 to TRBJ1-1; D may be TRBD1 (6 bases). From germline, CDR1 is MDHEN and CDR2 SYDVKM. V was shortened by 3 bases and J by 1 base, with 12 bases between the two germline ends. The CDR3 contains 15 residues. Here the CDR3 reads CASSFPGTPNTEAFF. The CDR3, as DNA: TGTGCCAGCAGTTTCCCCGGGACACCGAACACTGAAGCTTTCTTT.

This chain links TRBV5-1 with TRBJ2-6; D gene ambiguous. Trimming removed 0 bases at V and 0 bases at J, with 7 bases between. Germline CDR1 is SGHRS and CDR2 is YFSETQ. This CDR3 has 16 residues. The CDR3 protein is CASSLAPYSGANVLTF. The CDR3 coding sequence is TGCGCCAGCAGCTTGGCCCCGTACTCTGGGGCCAACGTCCTGACTTTC.

This chain connects TRBV30 to TRBJ1-2, with D perhaps matching TRBD1 (5 bases). V was pared by 1 base and J by 8 bases, with 20 bases between. The germline V gene has CDR1 GTSNPN and CDR2 SVGIG (reference sequence). This CDR3 spans 15 amino acids. The CDR3 DNA is TGTGCCTGGAGTGGGGGGTGGGAGCTTCTTATGGGCTACACCTTC. Encoded protein: CAWSGGWELLMGYTF.

The sample holds one count of this clone. The chain is built from TRBV15 and TRBJ1-2; 9 nucleotides match TRBD1. This CDR3 is 14 amino acids long. The ends lost 1 base at V and 5 bases at J; junction bases unmatched: 2. Per germline, CDR1 LNHNV and CDR2 YYDKDF (reference sequence). The CDR3 DNA follows: TGTGCCACCAGCAGAGCGGGACAGGGATATGGCTACACCTTC. Amino acids: CATSRAGQGYGYTF.

The V call is TRBV19, the J call TRBJ1-3; 11 positions match TRBD1. The germline V gene encodes CDR1 LNHDA and CDR2 SQIVND (reference sequence). The CDR3 runs 17 residues. V dropped 3 bases and J dropped 4; count of bases not matched to a gene: 8. Here the CDR3 reads CASSIGTGGFRGNTIYF. In DNA, the CDR3 is TGTGCCAGTAGTATTGGGACAGGGGGTTTTAGGGGAAACACCATATATTTT.

The V call is TRBV7-9, the J call TRBJ1-5, with no clear D. V was pared by 1 base and J by 7 bases, with 11 bases between. This CDR3 region has 14 residues. Per the germline V gene, CDR1 is SEHNR and CDR2 is FQNEAQ (reference sequence). The chain's CDR3 is CASSLGGGRQPQHF. DNA for the CDR3: TGTGCCAGCAGCTTAGGGGGAGGGAGGCAGCCCCAGCATTTT.

The CDR3: CASSLYSVGTEAFF. DNA of the CDR3: TGTGCCAGCAGTTTGTACAGTGTAGGCACTGAAGCTTTCTTT. The chain carries TRBV27 and TRBJ1-1, with D uncertain. Trimming removed 3 bases from V and 4 bases from J, with 12 bases in between. Germline assignment: CDR1 MNHEY and CDR2 SMNVEV (reference sequence). CDR3 size: 14 residues.

V is TRBV25-1 and J is TRBJ2-7; perhaps TRBD1 as D (6 bases). There are 14 residues in the CDR3. V gave up 6 bases and J gave up 3 bases, with 15 bases separating them. CDR1 and CDR2 (germline): MGHDK, SYGVNS. The CDR3 protein is CASSELGQNYEQYF. CDR3 in DNA: TGTGCCAGCAGCGAACTTGGACAGAACTACGAGCAGTACTTC.

The chain combines TRBV4-1 with TRBJ2-7, with 7 bases aligning to TRBD2. Germline V CDR1 and CDR2: MGHRA, YSYEKL. V shed 3 bases and J 0 bases; nucleotides not matched to a gene: 8. The CDR3 spans 16 residues. The CDR3 region is CASSHISAGNSYEQYF. Written as DNA, the CDR3 is TGCGCCAGCAGCCACATCTCAGCGGGGAACTCCTACGAGCAGTACTTC.

The J gene is TRBJ2-7, the V gene TRBV27; weak D call: TRBD2 (6 bases). CDR3 length equals 15 residues. Trimming stripped 3 bases from V and 4 bases from J, with 16 bases between. Germline V gene data show CDR1 as MNHEY and CDR2 as SMNVEV (reference sequence). CDR3 sequence reads: CASSLSGGLGYEQYF. The CDR3 DNA reads TGTGCCAGCAGTTTGAGTGGGGGACTTGGATACGAGCAGTACTTC.

The V call is TRBV28, the J call TRBJ1-3, with D unclear. The CDR3 totals 12 residues. V was trimmed by 6 bases and J by 4 bases, leaving 7 bases between them. Germline lookup yields CDR1 MDHEN and CDR2 SYDVKM. In nucleotides, the CDR3 is TGTGCCAGCAGACCTCAAGGAAACACCATATATTTT. Protein: CASRPQGNTIYF.

The rearrangement joins TRBV6-5 to TRBJ2-4; the D is unclear. Germline V gene sequence: CDR1 MNHEY, CDR2 SVGAGI. The V end lost 5 bases, the J end lost 0 bases, and 8 bases lay between the germline ends. The CDR3 sequence is 14 residues long. CDR3 DNA sequence: TGTGCCAGCAGTGTGCGAAGAGCCAAAAACATTCAGTACTTC. Translated, it gives CASSVRRAKNIQYF.